This TCR beta chain was observed in a study of T cell responses to AZD1222 COVID-19 vaccine. Concerning this clone: What it recognizes is unknown.

Trimming at V came to 10 bases and at J to 6 bases, leaving 7 bases not matched to a gene. Germline V CDR1 and CDR2: MDHEN, SYDVKM. CDR3 length: 14 amino acids. Findings and limits, study-wide: The donor group comprised mostly white British people and more females; the analysis possibly underestimated clonal diversity. Sampled repertoires all dated from after the peak T cell response.

The assay was immunoSEQ multiplex PCR, and TCRdb's table has in-frame clones only and misses some. The sample shows roughly 120,000 clones, about nine tenths of them seen only once. This chain connects TRBV28 to TRBJ2-1; 12 bases align to TRBD1. Sequencing used peripheral blood, obtained on day 0 of AZD1222 vaccination. The origin of this receptor is an adult in good health. The chain's CDR3 is CATRDRGQSNEQFF. CDR3 bases: TGTGCCACCCGGGACAGGGGGCAGAGCAATGAGCAGTTCTTC.